The 26 T cell receptor beta chains reported below all come from one sample, sequenced in a study of CD8+ T cells in alopecia areata. Sequencing templates came from extracted RNA that was reverse transcribed into cDNA. Sequencing used immunoSEQ multiplex PCR; TCRdb keeps in-frame clones, though not all of them. The sample includes 250,000 to 300,000 clones, nearly 60% of them seen just once. The treatment denotes: oral pan-JAK inhibitor, 5-10 mg twice daily. The sample was CD4+ T cells sorted from blood, taken at week 24, from a patient treated with tofacitinib. Receptor source: a human donor with alopecia areata.

This clone showed up just a few times. The chain is built from TRBV20-1 and TRBJ2-7; tentatively, D is TRBD1 (5 bases). In germline, CDR1 is DFQATT, CDR2 SNEGSKA (reference sequence). Deletions cut 6 bases from V and 6 bases from J, with 6 bases between. CDR3 length: 9 amino acids. The CDR3 DNA is TGCAGTGCAGGGGTCGAGCAGTACTTC. This codes for CSAGVEQYF.

There are a few counts of this clone. The rearrangement links TRBV9 to TRBJ1-1, with 9 bases aligning to TRBD1. The CDR3 has 14 residues. From germline, CDR1 is SGDLS and CDR2 YYNGEE. V trimming: 4 bases; J trimming: 4 bases; junction bases outside the gene matches: 5. The CDR3 DNA reads as TGTGCCAGCAGCTTAGACAGGGGGGCCACTGAAGCTTTCTTT. Residues: CASSLDRGATEAFF.

This rearrangement joins TRBV4-2 to TRBJ2-3, with 9 bases matching TRBD2. This CDR3 comprises 16 residues. From germline, CDR1 is LGHNA and CDR2 YNFKEQ. V gave up 2 bases and J gave up 4 bases; unmatched junction bases: 7. CDR3 protein: CASSQRGGGSADTQYF. CDR3 DNA: TGTGCCAGCAGCCAACGCGGGGGGGGATCCGCAGATACGCAGTATTTT.

About this clone itself: At one end, the junction sequence differs from germline, possibly due to a read error. The chain employs TRBV7-7 and TRBJ2-3, with unresolved D. This CDR3 comprises 13 residues. Germline values: CDR1 SSHAT, CDR2 FNYEAQ (reference sequence). CDR3 in amino acids: CASSLGSGDTQYF. The CDR3 DNA reads TGTGCTAGCAGCTTAGGTTCAGGCGATACGCAGTATTTT. The entire variable domain, with the rest obtained from reference TRBV7-7 and TRBJ2-3, is as follows: GAGVSQSPRYKVTKRGQDVTLRCDPISSHATLYWYQQALGQGPEFLTYFNYEAQPDKSGLPSDRFSAERPEGSISTLTIQRTEQRDSAMYRCASSLGSGDTQYFGPGTRLTVL.

The chain uses TRBV29-1 and TRBJ1-3; D is uncertain. This CDR3 region has 12 residues. Trimming cost V 7 bases and J 0 bases, with 7 bases left between them. The germline gives CDR1 SQVTM, CDR2 ANQGSEA. CDR3 nucleotide sequence: TGCAGCGCCGGTGACTCTGGAAACACCATATATTTT. Translation: CSAGDSGNTIYF.

CDR3: CATLGLAGEHLQETQYF. The CDR3 DNA reads TGCGCCACCCTCGGACTAGCGGGGGAGCACCTCCAAGAGACCCAGTACTTC. V usage is TRBV10-1 and J usage is TRBJ2-5; 13 nucleotides line up with TRBD2. V trimming: 10 bases; J trimming: 1 base; junction bases outside the gene matches: 12. The V gene's germline CDR1 is WNHNN and CDR2 SYGVQD (reference sequence). The CDR3 covers 17 residues.

This clone was seen once. This specimen includes other DNA sequences encoding the same CDR3. The V gene is TRBV7-9, the J gene TRBJ2-5; D gene uncertain. V gave up 5 bases and J gave up 4 bases, with 5 bases separating them. In germline, CDR1 is SEHNR, CDR2 FQNEAQ (reference sequence). The CDR3 contains 11 residues. The CDR3 DNA reads as TGTGCCAGCAGCCCCGGAGAGACCCAGTACTTC. Protein: CASSPGETQYF.

The chain carries TRBV5-1 and TRBJ1-5; 9 bases agree with TRBD1. Trimming at V came to 0 bases and at J to 2 bases, leaving 6 bases not matched to a gene. Per the germline V gene, CDR1 is SGHRS and CDR2 is YFSETQ. The CDR3 loop spans 17 amino acids. CDR3 nucleotide sequence: TGCGCCAGCAGCTTGGAAGGGGGGACAGGGCGCAATCAGCCCCAGCATTTT. This translates into CASSLEGGTGRNQPQHF.

The V gene is TRBV2, the J gene TRBJ2-3; TRBD2 matches 10 bases. Germline loops: CDR1 SNHLY, CDR2 FYNNEI. The CDR3 is 15 residues long. The junction had 7 bases not matched to a gene; V was cut back by 8 bases and J by 2 bases. The CDR3: CASRRGLAITDTQYF. DNA for the CDR3: TGTGCCAGCCGTCGGGGACTAGCGATCACAGATACGCAGTATTTT.

This chain uses TRBV20-1 with TRBJ1-3; D is ambiguous. The CDR3 runs to 11 residues. Trimming took off 1 base at V and 8 bases at J, with 6 bases between the two ends. The germline gives CDR1 DFQATT, CDR2 SNEGSKA (reference sequence). CDR3 amino acids: CSARGVDTIYF. In nucleotides, the CDR3 is TGCAGTGCTAGAGGGGTGGACACCATATATTTT.

The V and J genes are TRBV7-2 and TRBJ1-5; D call uncertain. Trimming took 3 bases from V and 3 from J, leaving 6 bases between them. The CDR3 consists of 13 residues. Germline V gives CDR1 SGHTA, CDR2 FQGNSA. The CDR3, as DNA: TGTGCCAGCAGCTTTCCCAACAATCAGCCCCAGCATTTT. This sequence encodes CASSFPNNQPQHF.

J is TRBJ2-7 and V is TRBV2; 9 bases align to TRBD1. The CDR3 spans 14 residues. Germline V gene sequence: CDR1 SNHLY, CDR2 FYNNEI. V lost 3 bases to trimming and J lost 4 bases; unmatched junction nucleotides: 4. The CDR3 DNA is TGTGCCAGCAGTGAGGACAGGGGAGGGTACGAGCAGTACTTC. This sequence encodes CASSEDRGGYEQYF.

The chain uses TRBV7-8 and TRBJ1-1; D call uncertain. V shed 0 bases and J shed 7 bases, with 12 bases lying between them. The CDR3 is made up of 14 amino acids. The germline CDR1 and CDR2 sequences are SGHVS and FQNEAQ. The CDR3 DNA reads as TGTGCCAGCAGCTTAGCTGGTACGAACGTTGAAGCTTTCTTT. It yields the protein CASSLAGTNVEAFF.

This chain links TRBV30 with TRBJ2-5; TRBD2 agrees at 7 bases. V lost 1 base, J lost 5 bases, and 19 bases stayed unmatched. The CDR3 covers 18 residues. Per germline, CDR1 GTSNPN and CDR2 SVGIG (reference sequence). CDR3 residues: CAWSGLREQRGLLETQYF. The CDR3 DNA sequence: TGTGCCTGGAGTGGGTTGAGGGAACAGCGGGGCCTGCTCGAGACCCAGTACTTC.

The chain links TRBV7-9 to TRBJ2-5, with 7 bases that match TRBD1. The CDR3 is 13 amino acids. The junction had 4 bases not matched to a gene; V was cut back by 2 bases and J by 7 bases. Germline loops: CDR1 SEHNR, CDR2 FQNEAQ (reference sequence). The CDR3 bases are TGTGCCAGCAGCTTACAGGGGGAAGTGACCCAGTACTTC. Protein product: CASSLQGEVTQYF.

V usage is TRBV2 and J usage is TRBJ1-1; D may be TRBD1 (6 bases). This CDR3 region has 13 residues. Germline CDR1 SNHLY, CDR2 FYNNEI. Trimming took off 6 bases at V and 3 bases at J, with 11 bases between the two ends. The CDR3 reads CASRTGRDTEAFF. The CDR3 DNA sequence: TGTGCCAGCAGGACAGGCCGGGACACTGAAGCTTTCTTT.

This chain connects TRBV6-1 to TRBJ1-5; no reliable D call. Trimming shortened V by 4 bases and J by 0 bases, and 10 bases separated the two germline ends. The germline V gene encodes CDR1 MNHNS and CDR2 SASEGT. The CDR3 totals 15 residues. CDR3 in DNA: TGTGCCAGCAGTGCCAGTGAGGGTAGCAATCAGCCCCAGCATTTT. This translates into CASSASEGSNQPQHF.

This clone showed up just a few times. The V and J genes are TRBV29-1 and TRBJ1-4; no clear D. Germline V CDR1 and CDR2: SQVTM, ANQGSEA. The CDR3 is 10 amino acids. The V gene lost 7 bases and the J gene lost 8 bases, with 8 bases spanning the gap. The DNA of the CDR3 is TGCAGCGGTGGTAGCGAAAAACTGTTTTTT. Translation: CSGGSEKLFF.

This clone was seen a handful of times. This chain joins TRBV9 and TRBJ2-7; D might be TRBD1 (6 bases). Germline CDR1 is SGDLS and CDR2 is YYNGEE. The CDR3 covers 14 residues. V lost 7 bases and J lost 1, with 15 bases in between. CDR3: CASGRPGESYEQYF. CDR3 nucleotide sequence: TGTGCCAGCGGCAGACCAGGGGAATCCTACGAGCAGTACTTC.

The rearrangement links TRBV5-6 to TRBJ1-2; a weak D match, TRBD1 (5 bases). Germline lookup yields CDR1 SGHDT and CDR2 YYEEEE. V was trimmed by 4 bases and J by 6 bases, leaving 22 bases between them. This CDR3 contains 16 residues. The CDR3 DNA is TGTGCCAGCAGCCACCGCGGAAGGCAGGGAAGTGATGGCTACACCTTC. Encoded protein: CASSHRGRQGSDGYTF.

This clone was detected only a few times. The chain employs TRBV2 and TRBJ1-1; D is perhaps TRBD1 (5 bases). Germline loops: CDR1 SNHLY, CDR2 FYNNEI. V was clipped by 6 bases and J by 0 bases, with 14 bases between them. The CDR3 extends over 15 amino acids. DNA for the CDR3: TGTGCCAGCAGCCCCCTTGTGGGGCTGAACACTGAAGCTTTCTTT. Amino acid sequence: CASSPLVGLNTEAFF.

This clone was counted once. This chain links TRBV30 with TRBJ2-5; no clear D gene. Germline V gene sequence: CDR1 GTSNPN, CDR2 SVGIG (reference sequence). This CDR3 spans 13 amino acids. The V end lost 0 bases, the J end lost 5 bases, and 10 bases lay between the germline ends. CDR3 region: CAWSVGLGETQYF. The CDR3 DNA sequence: TGTGCCTGGAGTGTAGGGCTAGGGGAGACCCAGTACTTC.

This clone was picked up a small number of times. The chain links TRBV18 to TRBJ1-2; a weak D match, TRBD1 (6 bases). Germline V lookup: CDR1 KGHSH, CDR2 LQKENI. The V end was cut by 4 bases, the J end by 4 bases, with 10 bases between. This CDR3 contains 13 residues. The DNA for the CDR3 is TGTGCCAGCTCACGAGGACAGATCTATGGCTACACCTTC. Amino acids: CASSRGQIYGYTF.

The chain joins TRBV30 to TRBJ1-2; D ambiguous. Germline loops: CDR1 GTSNPN, CDR2 SVGIG (reference sequence). This CDR3 has 15 amino acids. The ends were cut back, 7 bases at V and 5 bases at J, with 23 bases in the middle. In DNA form, the CDR3 reads TGTGCCTCTGGATCAGGTCCCTCCACTACTTATGGCTACACCTTC. Its protein is CASGSGPSTTYGYTF. The whole variable domain, filled in from reference TRBV30 and TRBJ1-2, reads SQTIHQWPATLVQPVGSPLSLECTVEGTSNPNLYWYRQAAGRGLQLLFYSVGIGQISSEVPQNLSASRPQDRQFILSSKKLLLSDSGFYLCASGSGPSTTYGYTFGSGTRLTVV.

The chain has TRBV4-3 and TRBJ2-5; the D gene is possibly TRBD1 (6 bases). Trimming removed 1 base from V and 6 bases from J, with 18 bases in between. The germline CDR1 and CDR2 sequences are LGHNA and YSLEER. CDR3 size: 16 residues. CDR3 sequence: CASSQATGRGGQTQYF. The DNA of the CDR3 is TGCGCCAGCAGCCAAGCCACCGGCAGGGGCGGACAGACCCAGTACTTC.

This clone was counted a few times. The chain is built from TRBV7-2 and TRBJ1-5; TRBD1 might be the D (5 bases). V was trimmed by 4 bases and J by 10 bases, leaving 14 bases between them. Looked up from germline, CDR1 is SGHTA and CDR2 is FQGNSA. There are 13 residues in the CDR3. The DNA of the CDR3 is TGTGCCAGCAGCTCACGGACGGGGCATCCCCAGCATTTT. This translates into CASSSRTGHPQHF.